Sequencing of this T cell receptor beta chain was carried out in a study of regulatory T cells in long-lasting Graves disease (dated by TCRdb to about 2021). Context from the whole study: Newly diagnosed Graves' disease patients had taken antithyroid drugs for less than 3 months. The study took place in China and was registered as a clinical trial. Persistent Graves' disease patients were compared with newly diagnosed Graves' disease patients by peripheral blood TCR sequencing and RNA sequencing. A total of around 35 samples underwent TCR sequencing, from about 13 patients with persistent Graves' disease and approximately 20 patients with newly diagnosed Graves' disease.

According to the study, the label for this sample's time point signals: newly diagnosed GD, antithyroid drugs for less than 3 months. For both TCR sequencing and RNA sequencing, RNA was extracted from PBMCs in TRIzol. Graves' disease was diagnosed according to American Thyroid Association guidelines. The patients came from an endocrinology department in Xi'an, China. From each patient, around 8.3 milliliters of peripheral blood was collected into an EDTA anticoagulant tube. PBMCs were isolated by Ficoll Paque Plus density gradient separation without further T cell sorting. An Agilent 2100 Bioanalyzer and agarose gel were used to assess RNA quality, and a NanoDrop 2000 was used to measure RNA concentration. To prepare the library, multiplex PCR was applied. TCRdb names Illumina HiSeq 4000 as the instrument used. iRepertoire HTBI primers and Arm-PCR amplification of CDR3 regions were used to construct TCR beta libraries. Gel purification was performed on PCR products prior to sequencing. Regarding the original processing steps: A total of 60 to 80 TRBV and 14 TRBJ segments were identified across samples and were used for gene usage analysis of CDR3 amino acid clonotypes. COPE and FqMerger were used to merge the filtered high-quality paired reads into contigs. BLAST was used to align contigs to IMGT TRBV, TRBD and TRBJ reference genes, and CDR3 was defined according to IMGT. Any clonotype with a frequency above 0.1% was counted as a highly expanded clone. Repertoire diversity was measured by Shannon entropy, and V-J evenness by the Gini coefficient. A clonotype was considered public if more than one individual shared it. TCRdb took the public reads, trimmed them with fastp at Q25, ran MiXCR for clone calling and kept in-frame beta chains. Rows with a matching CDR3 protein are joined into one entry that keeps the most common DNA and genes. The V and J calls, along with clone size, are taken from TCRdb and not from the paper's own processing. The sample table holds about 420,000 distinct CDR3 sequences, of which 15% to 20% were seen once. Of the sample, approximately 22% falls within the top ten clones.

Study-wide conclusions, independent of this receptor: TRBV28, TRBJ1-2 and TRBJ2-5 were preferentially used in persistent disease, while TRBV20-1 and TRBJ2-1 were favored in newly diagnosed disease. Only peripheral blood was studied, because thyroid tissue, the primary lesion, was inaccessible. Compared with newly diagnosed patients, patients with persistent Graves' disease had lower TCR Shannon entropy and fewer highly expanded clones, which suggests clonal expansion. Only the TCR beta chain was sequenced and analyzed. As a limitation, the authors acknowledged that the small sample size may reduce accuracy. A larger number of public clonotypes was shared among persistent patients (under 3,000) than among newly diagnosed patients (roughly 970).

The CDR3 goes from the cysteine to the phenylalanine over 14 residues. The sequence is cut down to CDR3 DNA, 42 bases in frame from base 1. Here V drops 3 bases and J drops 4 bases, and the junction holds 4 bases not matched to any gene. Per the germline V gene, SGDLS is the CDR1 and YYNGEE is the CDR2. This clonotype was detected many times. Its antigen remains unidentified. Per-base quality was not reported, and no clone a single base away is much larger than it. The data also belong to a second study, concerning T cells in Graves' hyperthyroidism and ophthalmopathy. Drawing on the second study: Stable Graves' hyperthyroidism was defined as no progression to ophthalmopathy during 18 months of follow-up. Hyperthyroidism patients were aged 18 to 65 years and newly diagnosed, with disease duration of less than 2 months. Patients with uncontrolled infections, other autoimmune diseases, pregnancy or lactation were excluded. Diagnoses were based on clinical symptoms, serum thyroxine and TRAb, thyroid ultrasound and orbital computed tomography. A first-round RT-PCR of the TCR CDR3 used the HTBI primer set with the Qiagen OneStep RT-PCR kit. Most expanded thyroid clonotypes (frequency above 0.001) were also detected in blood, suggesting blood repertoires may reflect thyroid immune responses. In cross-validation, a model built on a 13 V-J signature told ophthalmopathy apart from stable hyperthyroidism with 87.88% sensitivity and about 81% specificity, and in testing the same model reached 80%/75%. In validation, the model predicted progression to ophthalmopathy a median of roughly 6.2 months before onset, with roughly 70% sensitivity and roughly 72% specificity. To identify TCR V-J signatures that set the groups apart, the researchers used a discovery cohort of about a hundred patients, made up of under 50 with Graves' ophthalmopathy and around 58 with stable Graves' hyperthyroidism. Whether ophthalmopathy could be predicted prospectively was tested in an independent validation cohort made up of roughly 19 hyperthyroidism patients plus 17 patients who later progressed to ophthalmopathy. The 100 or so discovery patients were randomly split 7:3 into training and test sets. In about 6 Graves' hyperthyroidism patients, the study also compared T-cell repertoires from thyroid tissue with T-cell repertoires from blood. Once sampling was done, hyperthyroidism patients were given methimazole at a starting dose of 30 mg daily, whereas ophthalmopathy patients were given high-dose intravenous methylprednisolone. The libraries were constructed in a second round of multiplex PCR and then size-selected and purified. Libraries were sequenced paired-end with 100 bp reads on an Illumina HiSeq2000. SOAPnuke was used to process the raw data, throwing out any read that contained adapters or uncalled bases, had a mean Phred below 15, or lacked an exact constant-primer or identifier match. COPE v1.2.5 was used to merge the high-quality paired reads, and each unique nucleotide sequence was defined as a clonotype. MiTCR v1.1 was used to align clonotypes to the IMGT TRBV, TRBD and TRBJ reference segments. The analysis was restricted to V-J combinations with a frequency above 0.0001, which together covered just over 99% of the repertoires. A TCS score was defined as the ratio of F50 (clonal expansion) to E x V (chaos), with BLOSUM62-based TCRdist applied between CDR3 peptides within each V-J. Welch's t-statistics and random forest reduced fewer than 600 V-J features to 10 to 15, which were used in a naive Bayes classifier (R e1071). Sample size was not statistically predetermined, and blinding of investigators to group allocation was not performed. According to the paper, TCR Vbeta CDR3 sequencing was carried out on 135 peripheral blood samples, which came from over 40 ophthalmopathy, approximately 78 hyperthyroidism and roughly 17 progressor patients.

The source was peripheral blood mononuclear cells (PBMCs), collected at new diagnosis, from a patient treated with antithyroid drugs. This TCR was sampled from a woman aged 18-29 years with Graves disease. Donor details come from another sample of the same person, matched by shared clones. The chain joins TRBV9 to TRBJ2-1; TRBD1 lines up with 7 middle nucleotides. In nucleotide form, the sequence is TGTGCCAGCAGCGCAGGGGGTGATTACAATGAGCAGTTCTTC. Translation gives CASSAGGDYNEQFF.